The T cell receptor beta chain under discussion was sequenced for a study of beta chain features in type 1 diabetes. Overall study results and limits: Amplification by PCR could prefer shorter templates, with the same effect in patients and controls.

The sequenced template was cDNA made from the entire isolated RNA. Repertoires were generated with immunoSEQ multiplex PCR, while TCRdb's copy carries only in-frame clones and drops some. The table shows about 930,000 clones, with about a sixth occurring only once. Germline V gene lookup returns CDR1 MNHNY and CDR2 SVGAGI (reference sequence). There are 10 residues in the CDR3. With 6 bases removed from V and 8 bases from J, the gap between germline ends came to 4 bases. With regard to this clone: Its antigen is not known. This CDR3 is also generated by other DNA sequences in the sample.

The material sequenced was naive CD4+ T cells from blood. This chain connects TRBV6-6 to TRBJ1-4; unclear D gene. The sequence derives from a young woman in good health. CDR3 nucleotides: TGTGCCAGCAGAGGGGAAAAACTGTTTTTT. Its translation: CASRGEKLFF.